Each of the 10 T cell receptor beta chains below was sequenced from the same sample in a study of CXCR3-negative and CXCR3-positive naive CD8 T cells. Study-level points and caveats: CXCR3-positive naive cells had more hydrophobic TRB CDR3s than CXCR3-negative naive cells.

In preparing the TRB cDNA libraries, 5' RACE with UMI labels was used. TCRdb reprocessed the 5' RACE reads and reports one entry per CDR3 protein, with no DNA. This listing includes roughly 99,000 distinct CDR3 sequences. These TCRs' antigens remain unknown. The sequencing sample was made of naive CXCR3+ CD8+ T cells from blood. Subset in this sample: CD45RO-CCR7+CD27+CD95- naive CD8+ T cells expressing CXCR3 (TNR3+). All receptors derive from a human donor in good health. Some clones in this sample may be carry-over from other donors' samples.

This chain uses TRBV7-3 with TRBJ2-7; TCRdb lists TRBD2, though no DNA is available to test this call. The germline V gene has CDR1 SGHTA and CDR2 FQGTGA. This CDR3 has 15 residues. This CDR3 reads CASSSLAGGTYEQYF.

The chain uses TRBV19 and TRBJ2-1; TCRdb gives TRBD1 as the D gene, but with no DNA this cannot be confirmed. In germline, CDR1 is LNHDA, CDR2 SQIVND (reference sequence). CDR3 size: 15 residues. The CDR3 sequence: CASNKQAGLYNEQFF.

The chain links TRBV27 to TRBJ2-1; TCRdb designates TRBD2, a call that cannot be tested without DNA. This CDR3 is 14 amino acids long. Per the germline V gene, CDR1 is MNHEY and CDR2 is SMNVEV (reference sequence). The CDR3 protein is CASSPLQAWDQQFF.

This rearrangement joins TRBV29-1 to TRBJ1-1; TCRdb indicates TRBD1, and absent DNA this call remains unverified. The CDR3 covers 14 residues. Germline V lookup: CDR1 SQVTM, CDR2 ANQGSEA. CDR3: CSVESRGVGTEAFF. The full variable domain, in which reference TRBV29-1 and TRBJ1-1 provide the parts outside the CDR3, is SAVISQKPSRDICQRGTSLTIQCQVDSQVTMMFWYRQQPGQSLTLIATANQGSEATYESGFVIDKFPISRPNLTFSTLTVSNMSPEDSSIYLCSVESRGVGTEAFFGQGTRLTVV.

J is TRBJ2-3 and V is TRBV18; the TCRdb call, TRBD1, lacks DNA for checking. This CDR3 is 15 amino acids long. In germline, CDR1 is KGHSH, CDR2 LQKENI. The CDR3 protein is CASSEKTGKTDTQYF.

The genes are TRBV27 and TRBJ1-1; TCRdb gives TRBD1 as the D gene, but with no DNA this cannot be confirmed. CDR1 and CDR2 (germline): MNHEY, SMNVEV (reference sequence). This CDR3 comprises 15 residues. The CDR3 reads CASSPRTGGVTEALF.

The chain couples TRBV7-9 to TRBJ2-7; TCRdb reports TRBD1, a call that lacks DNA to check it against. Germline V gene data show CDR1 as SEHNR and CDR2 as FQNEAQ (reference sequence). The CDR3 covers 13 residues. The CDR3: CASSQGQPYEQYF.

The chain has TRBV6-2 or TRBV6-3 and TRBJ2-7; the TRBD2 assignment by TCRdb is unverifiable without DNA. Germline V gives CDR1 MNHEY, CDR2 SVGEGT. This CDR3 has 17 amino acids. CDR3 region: CASSYSTRDSSSYEQYF.

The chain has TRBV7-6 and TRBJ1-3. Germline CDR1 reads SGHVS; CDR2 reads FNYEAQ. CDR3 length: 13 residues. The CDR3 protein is CASSGKAGNTIYF.

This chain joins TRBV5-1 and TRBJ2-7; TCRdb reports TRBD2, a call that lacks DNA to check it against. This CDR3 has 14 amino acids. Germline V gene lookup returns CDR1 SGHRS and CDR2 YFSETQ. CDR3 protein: CASRKSGLIYEQYF.